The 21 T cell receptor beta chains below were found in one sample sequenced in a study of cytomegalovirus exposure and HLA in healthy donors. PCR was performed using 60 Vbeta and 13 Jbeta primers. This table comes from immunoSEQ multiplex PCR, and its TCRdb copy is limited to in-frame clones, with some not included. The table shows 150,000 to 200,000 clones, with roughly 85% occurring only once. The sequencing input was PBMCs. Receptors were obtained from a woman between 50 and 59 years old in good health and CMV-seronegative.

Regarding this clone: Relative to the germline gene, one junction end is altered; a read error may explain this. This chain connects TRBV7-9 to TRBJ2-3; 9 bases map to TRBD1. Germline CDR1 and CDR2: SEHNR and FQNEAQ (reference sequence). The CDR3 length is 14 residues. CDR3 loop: CSSSLDRGTDTQYF. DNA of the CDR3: TGTTCCAGCAGCTTGGACAGGGGAACAGATACGCAGTATTTT.

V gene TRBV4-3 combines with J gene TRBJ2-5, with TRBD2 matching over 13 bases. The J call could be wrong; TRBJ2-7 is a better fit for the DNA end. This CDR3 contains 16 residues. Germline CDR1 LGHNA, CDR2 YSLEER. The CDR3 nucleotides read TGCGCCAGCAGCCAAGACGGACTAGCGGGAGCCTACGAGCAGTACTTC. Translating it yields CASSQDGLAGAYEQYF.

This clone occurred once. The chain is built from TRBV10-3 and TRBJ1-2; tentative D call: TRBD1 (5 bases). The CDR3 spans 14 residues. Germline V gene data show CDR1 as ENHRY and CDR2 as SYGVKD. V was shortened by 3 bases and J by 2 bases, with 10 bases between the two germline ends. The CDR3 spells CAISDRTLNYGYTF. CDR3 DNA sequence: TGTGCCATCAGTGATCGGACACTCAACTATGGCTACACCTTC.

Here the CDR3 reads CASSGGEREVTTDTQYF. CDR3 nucleotides: TGTGCCAGCAGCGGGGGGGAGCGGGAGGTAACCACAGATACGCAGTATTTT. The V call is TRBV7-6, the J call TRBJ2-3, with TRBD2 identical over 9 bases. Trimming cost V 5 bases and J 2 bases; bases outside gene matches: 11. Germline lookup yields CDR1 SGHVS and CDR2 FNYEAQ. The CDR3 is 17 residues long. The full variable domain, its missing parts supplied by reference TRBV7-6 and TRBJ2-3, is GAGVSQSPRYKVTKRGQDVALRCDPISGHVSLYWYRQALGQGPEFLTYFNYEAQQDKSGLPNDRFSAERPEGSISTLTIQRTEQRDSAMYRCASSGGEREVTTDTQYFGPGTRLTVL.

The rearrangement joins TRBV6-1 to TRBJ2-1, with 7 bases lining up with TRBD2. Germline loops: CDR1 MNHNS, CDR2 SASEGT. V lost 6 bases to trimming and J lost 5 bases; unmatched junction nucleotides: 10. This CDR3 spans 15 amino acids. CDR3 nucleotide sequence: TGTGCCAGCAGAGCGAGGGGCGGGGGTAACAATGAGCAGTTCTTC. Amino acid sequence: CASRARGGGNNEQFF.

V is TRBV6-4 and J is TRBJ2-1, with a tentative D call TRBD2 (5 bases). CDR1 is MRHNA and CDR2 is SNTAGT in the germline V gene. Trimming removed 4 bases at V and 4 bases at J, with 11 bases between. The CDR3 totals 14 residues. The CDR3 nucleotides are TGTGCCAGCAGTGCCAGTGCGGGTTACAATGAGCAGTTCTTC. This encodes CASSASAGYNEQFF.

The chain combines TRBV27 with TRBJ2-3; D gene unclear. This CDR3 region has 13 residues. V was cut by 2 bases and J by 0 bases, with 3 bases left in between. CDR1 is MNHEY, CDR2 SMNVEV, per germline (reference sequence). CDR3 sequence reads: CASSLTSTDTQYF. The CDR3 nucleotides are TGTGCCAGCAGTTTAACTAGCACAGATACGCAGTATTTT.

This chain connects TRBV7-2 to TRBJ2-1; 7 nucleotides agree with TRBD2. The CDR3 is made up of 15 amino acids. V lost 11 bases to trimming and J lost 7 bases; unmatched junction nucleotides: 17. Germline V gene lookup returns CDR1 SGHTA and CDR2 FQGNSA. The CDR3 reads CASARRAGVGNEQFF. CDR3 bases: TGTGCCTCAGCTAGGAGGGCGGGAGTTGGGAATGAGCAGTTCTTC.

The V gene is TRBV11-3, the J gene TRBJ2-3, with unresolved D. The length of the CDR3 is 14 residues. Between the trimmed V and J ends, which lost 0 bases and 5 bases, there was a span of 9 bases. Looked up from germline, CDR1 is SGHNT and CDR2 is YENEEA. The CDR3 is CASSLDPGGDTQYF. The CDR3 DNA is TGTGCCAGCAGCTTAGACCCTGGCGGAGATACGCAGTATTTT.

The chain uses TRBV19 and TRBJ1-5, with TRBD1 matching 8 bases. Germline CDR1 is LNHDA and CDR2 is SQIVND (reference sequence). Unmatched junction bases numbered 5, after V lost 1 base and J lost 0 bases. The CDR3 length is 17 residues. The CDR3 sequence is CASSIARTGYSNQPQHF. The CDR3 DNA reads TGTGCCAGTAGTATAGCCCGGACAGGGTATAGCAATCAGCCCCAGCATTTT.

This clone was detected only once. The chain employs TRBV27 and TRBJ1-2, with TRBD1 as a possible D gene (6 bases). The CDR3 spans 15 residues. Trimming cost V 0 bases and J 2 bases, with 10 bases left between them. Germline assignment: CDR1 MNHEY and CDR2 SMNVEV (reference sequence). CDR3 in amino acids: CASSLSGQLNYGYTF. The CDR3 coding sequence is TGTGCCAGCAGTTTATCGGGACAATTAAACTATGGCTACACCTTC.

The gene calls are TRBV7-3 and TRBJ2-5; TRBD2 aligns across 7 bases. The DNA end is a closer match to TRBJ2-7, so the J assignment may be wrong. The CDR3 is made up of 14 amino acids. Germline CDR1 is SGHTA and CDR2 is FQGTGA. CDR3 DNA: TGTGCCAGCAGCGCCTTTGGAGGCGGGGGCGAGCAGTACTTC. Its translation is CASSAFGGGGEQYF.

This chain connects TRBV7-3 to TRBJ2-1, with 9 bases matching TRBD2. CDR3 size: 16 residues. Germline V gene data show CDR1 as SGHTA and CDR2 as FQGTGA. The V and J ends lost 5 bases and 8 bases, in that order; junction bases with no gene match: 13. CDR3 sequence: CASSAEASGVWHEQFF. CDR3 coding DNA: TGTGCCAGCAGCGCCGAGGCTAGCGGGGTCTGGCATGAGCAGTTCTTC.

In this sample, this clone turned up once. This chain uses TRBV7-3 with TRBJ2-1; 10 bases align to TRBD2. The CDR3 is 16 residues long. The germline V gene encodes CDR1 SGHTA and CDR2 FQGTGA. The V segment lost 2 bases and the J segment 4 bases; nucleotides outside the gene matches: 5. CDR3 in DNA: TGTGCCAGCAGCTTAGAGGGTAGCGGGAGGTACAATGAGCAGTTCTTC. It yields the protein CASSLEGSGRYNEQFF.

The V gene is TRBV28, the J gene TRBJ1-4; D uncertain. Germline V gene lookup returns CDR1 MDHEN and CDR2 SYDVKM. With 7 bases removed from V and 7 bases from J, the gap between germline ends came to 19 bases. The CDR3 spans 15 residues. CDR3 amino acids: CASTRSRVAGEKLFF. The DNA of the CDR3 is TGTGCCAGCACCCGGTCCCGGGTGGCGGGTGAAAAACTGTTTTTT.

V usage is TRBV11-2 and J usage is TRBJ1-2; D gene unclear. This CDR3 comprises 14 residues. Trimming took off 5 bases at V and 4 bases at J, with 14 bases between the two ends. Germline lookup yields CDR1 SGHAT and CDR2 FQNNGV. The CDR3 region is CASSPALSGYGYTF. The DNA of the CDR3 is TGTGCCAGCAGCCCTGCCCTATCCGGCTATGGCTACACCTTC.

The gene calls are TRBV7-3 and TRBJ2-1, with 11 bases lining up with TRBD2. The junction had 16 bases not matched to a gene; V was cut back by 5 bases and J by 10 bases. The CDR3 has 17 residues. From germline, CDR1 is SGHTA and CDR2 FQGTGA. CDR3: CASSPSPGLAERNEQFF. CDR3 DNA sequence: TGTGCCAGCAGCCCCTCCCCGGGACTAGCGGAACGTAACGAGCAGTTCTTC.

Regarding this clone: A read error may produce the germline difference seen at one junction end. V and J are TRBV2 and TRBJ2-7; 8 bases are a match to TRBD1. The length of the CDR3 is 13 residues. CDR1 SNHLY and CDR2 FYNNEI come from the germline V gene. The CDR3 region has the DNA TGTGTCAGCGCAGGACAGGGACCCTACGAGCAGTACTTC. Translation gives CVSAGQGPYEQYF.

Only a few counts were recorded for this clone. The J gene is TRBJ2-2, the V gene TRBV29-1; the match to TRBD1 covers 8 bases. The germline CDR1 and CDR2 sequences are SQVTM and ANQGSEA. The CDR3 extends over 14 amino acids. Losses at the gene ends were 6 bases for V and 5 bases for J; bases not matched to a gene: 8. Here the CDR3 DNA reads TGCAGCGTACGAGGGACAGGATGGACCGGGGAGCTGTTTTTT. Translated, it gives CSVRGTGWTGELFF.

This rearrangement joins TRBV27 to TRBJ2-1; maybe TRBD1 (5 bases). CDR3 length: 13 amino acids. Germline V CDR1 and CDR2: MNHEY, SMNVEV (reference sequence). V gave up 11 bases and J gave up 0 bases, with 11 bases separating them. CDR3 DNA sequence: TGTGCCTCAGGGCAGAGCTCCTACAATGAGCAGTTCTTC. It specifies CASGQSSYNEQFF.

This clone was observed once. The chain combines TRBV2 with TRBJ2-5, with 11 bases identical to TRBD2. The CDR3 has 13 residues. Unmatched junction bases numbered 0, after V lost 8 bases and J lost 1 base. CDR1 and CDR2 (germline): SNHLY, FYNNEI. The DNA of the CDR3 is TGTGCCAGCGGGACTAGCGGCCAAGAGACCCAGTACTTC. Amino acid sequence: CASGTSGQETQYF.